This T cell receptor beta chain is drawn from a study of blood T cell repertoires in COVID-19. Here immunoSEQ multiplex PCR was the method, and the copy in TCRdb shows in-frame clones only, minus some. This table holds more than 55,000 clones, about four fifths found once. The CDR3 loop spans 15 amino acids. V lost 3 bases and J 4 bases, leaving 13 bases between the germline ends. CDR1 and CDR2 from the germline V gene are KGHSH and LQKENI. The sequenced sample consisted of peripheral blood. The chain carries TRBV18 and TRBJ2-1; tentatively, D is TRBD1 (6 bases). The clonotype originates from a woman between 50 and 59 years old with active or convalescent COVID-19. This CDR3 reads CASSPKSGAYNEQFF. In DNA form, the CDR3 reads TGTGCCAGCTCACCGAAGTCAGGGGCGTACAATGAGCAGTTCTTC. The variable domain in full, with the rest retrieved from reference TRBV18 and TRBJ2-1, is NAGVMQNPRHLVRRRGQEARLRCSPMKGHSHVYWYRQLPEEGLKFMVYLQKENIIDESGMPKERFSAEFPKEGPSILRIQQVVRGDSAAYFCASSPKSGAYNEQFFGPGTRLTVL.